These 16 T cell receptor beta chains originate from one sample sequenced in a study of PD-1 blockade in mismatch repair-deficient tumors. TCRdb keeps only in-frame clones here, not all; method: immunoSEQ multiplex PCR. The data show some 49,000 clones, around three quarters seen once. This specimen consisted of PBMCs, obtained before pembrolizumab treatment. The receptors were sampled from an adult with mismatch repair-deficient cancer.

This chain links TRBV4-2 with TRBJ1-2; D gene uncertain. CDR1 LGHNA and CDR2 YNFKEQ come from the germline V gene. V was trimmed by 5 bases and J by 8 bases, leaving 21 bases between them. The CDR3 spans 15 residues. The CDR3 spells CASSLSAVRRHGYTF. The CDR3 DNA reads TGTGCCAGCAGCTTGTCGGCCGTTCGCCGCCACGGCTACACCTTC.

The chain combines TRBV5-6 with TRBJ2-1; TRBD2 agrees at 11 bases. The ends lost 4 bases at V and 3 bases at J; junction bases unmatched: 3. Per germline, CDR1 SGHDT and CDR2 YYEEEE. There are 15 residues in the CDR3. The CDR3 sequence: CASSPGTSGYNEQFF. In DNA, the CDR3 is TGTGCCAGCAGCCCCGGGACTAGCGGCTACAATGAGCAGTTCTTC.

CDR3 DNA sequence: TGTGCCAGCAGCAAAGTTGAACATCCTCGCTCCTACGAGCAGTACTTC. Protein sequence: CASSKVEHPRSYEQYF. This sequence joins TRBV21-1 and TRBJ2-7; no DNA check was done on the table's D call, TRBD1. TRBV21-1 represents a pseudogene. The CDR3 extends over 16 amino acids.

This rearrangement joins TRBV27 to TRBJ2-5; TRBD1 agrees at 11 bases. V trimming: 1 base; J trimming: 4 bases; junction bases outside the gene matches: 5. CDR1 and CDR2 (germline): MNHEY, SMNVEV (reference sequence). The CDR3 length is 16 residues. The CDR3 is CASSLWADRGRETQYF. Written as DNA, the CDR3 is TGTGCCAGCAGTTTATGGGCGGACAGGGGGCGAGAGACCCAGTACTTC.

The gene calls are TRBV27 and TRBJ2-1; possible D gene TRBD2, 5 bases. Trimming left V 2 bases short and J 8 bases short, with 7 bases between. Germline V gene data show CDR1 as MNHEY and CDR2 as SMNVEV (reference sequence). The CDR3 runs 12 residues. The CDR3 DNA follows: TGTGCCAGCAGTTTAGGGCGGGATGAGCAGTTCTTC. It yields the protein CASSLGRDEQFF.

This chain uses TRBV30 with TRBJ2-5; D is ambiguous. The CDR3 covers 13 residues. V lost 0 bases and J lost 5, with 10 bases in between. The germline V gene encodes CDR1 GTSNPN and CDR2 SVGIG (reference sequence). The CDR3 loop is CAWSVRLGETQYF. The CDR3, as DNA: TGTGCCTGGAGTGTACGGCTCGGGGAGACCCAGTACTTC.

This clone has a handful of counts. V is TRBV7-2 and J is TRBJ1-5, with a possible D match to TRBD1 (6 bases). The germline gives CDR1 SGHTA, CDR2 FQGNSA. V was cut by 6 bases and J by 3 bases, with 15 bases left in between. The CDR3 loop spans 15 amino acids. CDR3 region: CASSFTRGPNQPQHF. CDR3 coding DNA: TGTGCCAGCAGTTTCACCAGGGGTCCCAATCAGCCCCAGCATTTT.

The J gene is TRBJ2-2, the V gene TRBV4-3, with D possibly being TRBD1 (6 bases). V lost 0 bases and J lost 3, with 11 bases in between. CDR3 length equals 16 residues. CDR1 and CDR2 (germline): LGHNA, YSLEER. The CDR3 region has the DNA TGCGCCAGCAGCCAAGATCCCAGGGGCGACACCGGGGAGCTGTTTTTT. Protein product: CASSQDPRGDTGELFF.

J is TRBJ1-1 and V is TRBV5-1, with 9 nucleotides matching TRBD1. The junction had 5 bases not matched to a gene; V was cut back by 2 bases and J by 3 bases. The CDR3 consists of 15 residues. Germline V lookup: CDR1 SGHRS, CDR2 YFSETQ. CDR3 amino acids: CASSLYRGQDTEAFF. Here the CDR3 DNA reads TGCGCCAGCAGCTTATACAGGGGGCAAGACACTGAAGCTTTCTTT.

J is TRBJ1-2 and V is TRBV30; D is uncertain. CDR1 is GTSNPN, CDR2 SVGIG, per germline (reference sequence). Trimming took off 4 bases at V and 8 bases at J, with 14 bases between the two ends. This CDR3 is 12 amino acids long. For the CDR3, the DNA is TGTGCCTGGATTTCGGCTAACGGAGGCTACACCTTC. This encodes CAWISANGGYTF.

The J gene is TRBJ2-5, the V gene TRBV6-1; 8 nucleotides line up with TRBD2. Germline V CDR1 and CDR2: MNHNS, SASEGT. The CDR3 extends over 20 amino acids. V lost 4 bases to trimming and J lost 1 base; unmatched junction nucleotides: 20. CDR3 sequence (DNA): TGTGCCAGCAGTGGATACAACCAAGTTTGGGGAGCGGGAGTCCAAGAGACCCAGTACTTC. Translated: CASSGYNQVWGAGVQETQYF.

The rearrangement uses TRBV20-1 and TRBJ2-3; no clear D. CDR1 DFQATT and CDR2 SNEGSKA come from the germline V gene (reference sequence). The CDR3 runs 11 residues. The CDR3 coding sequence is TGCAGGGCCAAAGAGGCAGATACGCAGTATTTT. Amino acid sequence: CRAKEADTQYF.

The chain couples TRBV5-1 to TRBJ2-7; TRBD2 agrees at 9 bases. The length of the CDR3 is 16 residues. J lost 8 bases, V lost 4 bases, and 16 bases had no gene match. CDR1 SGHRS and CDR2 YFSETQ come from the germline V gene. CDR3 sequence reads: CASSLSQREDPWKQYF. Here the CDR3 DNA reads TGCGCCAGCAGCCTGAGCCAGCGGGAGGACCCCTGGAAGCAGTACTTC.

This clone was seen only a few times. The V and J genes are TRBV5-1 and TRBJ2-7; D call uncertain. This CDR3 spans 11 amino acids. The germline gives CDR1 SGHRS, CDR2 YFSETQ. Between the trimmed V and J ends, which lost 0 bases and 2 bases, there was a span of 0 bases. CDR3 nucleotides: TGCGCCAGCAGCTTGGCCTACGAGCAGTACTTC. It specifies CASSLAYEQYF.

The chain employs TRBV4-1 and TRBJ1-1, with D unresolved. Trimming left V 0 bases short and J 11 bases short, with 13 bases between. CDR3 size: 13 residues. The germline gives CDR1 MGHRA, CDR2 YSYEKL. Here the CDR3 reads CASSQDWTGKAFF. DNA for the CDR3: TGCGCCAGCAGCCAAGATTGGACGGGGAAGGCTTTCTTT.

This sequence joins TRBV21-1 and TRBJ1-3; TRBD1 reflects the table's D call only, with no check against the DNA. TRBV21-1 is listed as a pseudogene. This CDR3 is 16 amino acids long. The CDR3 region has the DNA TGTGCCAGCAGCAAAGCGACAGGGACCGGTGGAAACACCATATATTTT. Translating it yields CASSKATGTGGNTIYF.